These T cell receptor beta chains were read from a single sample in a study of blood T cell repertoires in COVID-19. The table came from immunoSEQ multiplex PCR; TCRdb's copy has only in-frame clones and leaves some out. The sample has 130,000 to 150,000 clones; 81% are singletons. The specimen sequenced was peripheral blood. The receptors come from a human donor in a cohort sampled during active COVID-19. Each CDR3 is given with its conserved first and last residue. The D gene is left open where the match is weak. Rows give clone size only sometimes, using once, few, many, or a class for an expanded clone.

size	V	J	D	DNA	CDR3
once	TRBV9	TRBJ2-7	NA	TGTGCCAGCAGCGTAGCTTCTGGACTACAATACGAGCAGTACTTC	CASSVASGLQYEQYF
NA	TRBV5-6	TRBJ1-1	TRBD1	TGTGCCAGCAGACCGCGGACAGGTATAAACACTGAAGCTTTCTTT	CASRPRTGINTEAFF
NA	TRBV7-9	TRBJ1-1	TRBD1	TGTGCCAGCAGCTTAGCCCTTGACAGGGATCGGGCTGAAGCTTTCTTT	CASSLALDRDRAEAFF
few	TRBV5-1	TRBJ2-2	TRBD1	TGCGCCAGCAGCCAGACCCGGACAGGGGGCGCCGCCGGGGAGCTGTTTTTT	CASSQTRTGGAAGELFF
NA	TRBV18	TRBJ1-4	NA	TGTGCCAGCTCCTCGGGGGCAACTAATGAAAAACTGTTTTTT	CASSSGATNEKLFF
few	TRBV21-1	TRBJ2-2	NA	TGTGCCAGCAGTCGGGATGCCGGGGAGCTGTTTTTT	CASSRDAGELFF
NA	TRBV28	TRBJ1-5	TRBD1	TGTGCCAGCAGATACAGGGGTACCGGGAATCAGCCCCAGCATTTT	CASRYRGTGNQPQHF
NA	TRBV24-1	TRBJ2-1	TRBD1	TGTGCCACGGGGGATAGATCCGGGACAGGGTCTCGAAGACAGTTCTTC	CATGDRSGTGSRRQFF
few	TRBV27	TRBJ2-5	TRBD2	TGTGCCAGCAGTTTCCTCCCGGGACTAGCGGGAGTGGAGACCCAGTACTTC	CASSFLPGLAGVETQYF
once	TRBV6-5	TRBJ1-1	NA	TGTGCCATCCACCCCCAGGGGAGAAACACTGAAGCTTTCTTT	CAIHPQGRNTEAFF
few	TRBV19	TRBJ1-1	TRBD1	TGTGCCAGTACCGGGACAGCGAACACTGAAGCTTTCTTT	CASTGTANTEAFF
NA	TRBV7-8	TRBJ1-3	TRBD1	TGTGCCAGCAGCCCCGGGACAGCTAGAACTGGAAACACCATATATTTT	CASSPGTARTGNTIYF
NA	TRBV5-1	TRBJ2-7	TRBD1	TGCGCCAGCAGAACGGACAGGGGGCAATCCTACGAGCAGTACTTC	CASRTDRGQSYEQYF
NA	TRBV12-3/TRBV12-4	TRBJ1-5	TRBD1	TGTGCCAGCAGTGACAGGGCCAATCAGCCCCAGCATTTT	CASSDRANQPQHF
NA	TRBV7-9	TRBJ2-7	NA	TGTGCCAGCAGCCTGGACTATGCCTACGAGCAGTACTTC	CASSLDYAYEQYF
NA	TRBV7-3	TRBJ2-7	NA	TGTGCCAGCAGCTTATTTGAATTTTGGGCTGGATCCTACGAGCAGTACTTC	CASSLFEFWAGSYEQYF
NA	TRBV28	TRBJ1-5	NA	TGTGCCAGCAGTTTTGCGGGAGGTCAGCCCCAGCATTTT	CASSFAGGQPQHF
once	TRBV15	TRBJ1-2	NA	TGTGCCACCAGCAGAGGGCCTAACAGAAACTATGGCTACACCTTC	CATSRGPNRNYGYTF
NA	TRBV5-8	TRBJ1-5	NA	TGTGCCAGCAGCTTGGGGGGGACGGGGGATCAGCCCCAGCATTTT	CASSLGGTGDQPQHF
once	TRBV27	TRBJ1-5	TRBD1	TGTGCCAGCAGGCCGCAGGGGGCGAATTATCAGCCCCAGCATTTT	CASRPQGANYQPQHF
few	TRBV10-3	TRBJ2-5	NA	TGTGCCATCAGTGAGTCTGGAGGGGCGGTGGTGACCCAGTACTTC	CAISESGGAVVTQYF
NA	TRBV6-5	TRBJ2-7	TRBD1	TGTGCCAGCAACCGGGACAGGGGCTACGAGCAGTACTTC	CASNRDRGYEQYF
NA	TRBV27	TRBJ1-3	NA	TGTGCCAGCAGTTATCAGGGTTCTGGAAACACCATATATTTT	CASSYQGSGNTIYF
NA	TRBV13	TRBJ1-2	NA	TGTGCCAGCAGCTTAGGGGGGGGTAACTATGGCTACACCTTC	CASSLGGGNYGYTF
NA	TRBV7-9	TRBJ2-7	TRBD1	TGTGCCAGCAGCTTAGCGGGACAGGGCTACGAGCAGTACTTC	CASSLAGQGYEQYF
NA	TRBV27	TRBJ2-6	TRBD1	TGTGCCAGCAGTTTCTACAGGGGACCTGGGGCCAACGTCCTGACTTTC	CASSFYRGPGANVLTF
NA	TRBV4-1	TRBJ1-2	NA	TGCGCCAGCAGCCCGACAGTGAACTATGGCTACACCTTC	CASSPTVNYGYTF
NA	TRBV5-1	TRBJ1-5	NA	TGCGCCAGCAGCTTGATTGGCGGTCTGAATCAGCCCCAGCATTTT	CASSLIGGLNQPQHF
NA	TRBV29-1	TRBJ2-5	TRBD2	TGCAGCGTTGAATCGGCAAGCGGGAGGGCCCAAGAGACCCAGTACTTC	CSVESASGRAQETQYF
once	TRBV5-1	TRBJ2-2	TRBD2	TGCGCCAGCAGGCGCCGAGCGGGAGAATGGGAAAACACCGGGGAGCTGTTTTTT	CASRRRAGEWENTGELFF
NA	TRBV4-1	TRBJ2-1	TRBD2	TGCGCCAGCAGCCAAGAAACTAGCGGGAGTTACAATGAGCAGTTCTTC	CASSQETSGSYNEQFF
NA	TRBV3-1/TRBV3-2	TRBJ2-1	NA	TGTGCCAGCAGCCGGGACTGGGATGGGGAGCAGTTCTTC	CASSRDWDGEQFF
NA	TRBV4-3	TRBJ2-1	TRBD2	TGCGCCAGCAGCCAAGATCCAATAAGCGGGAGGGTCTACAATGAGCAGTTCTTC	CASSQDPISGRVYNEQFF
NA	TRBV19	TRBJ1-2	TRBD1	TGTGCCAGCCGGGACAGAAACTATGGCTACACCTTC	CASRDRNYGYTF
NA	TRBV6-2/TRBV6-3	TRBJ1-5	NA	TGTGCCAGCAGTTATAGGGAGGGCAGGGCTGATCAGCCCCAGCATTTT	CASSYREGRADQPQHF
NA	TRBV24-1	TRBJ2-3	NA	TGTGCCACCAGTGATGCCCTCGTTTGGGACTCAGATACGCAGTATTTT	CATSDALVWDSDTQYF
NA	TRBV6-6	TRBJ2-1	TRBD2	TGTGCCAGCAGTTACTTGACTAGCGCCTACAATGAGCAGTTCTTC	CASSYLTSAYNEQFF
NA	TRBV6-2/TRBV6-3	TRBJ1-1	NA	TGTGCCAGCAGTTATCAGGCGGGCACTGAAGCTTTCTTT	CASSYQAGTEAFF
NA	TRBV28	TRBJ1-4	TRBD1	TGTGCCAGCAGGTCGCAGGGGGCCCTTAATGAAAAACTGTTTTTT	CASRSQGALNEKLFF
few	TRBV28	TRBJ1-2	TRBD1	TGTGCCAGCAGTACGCCCGGGACAGGGGGCTATGGCTACACCTTC	CASSTPGTGGYGYTF